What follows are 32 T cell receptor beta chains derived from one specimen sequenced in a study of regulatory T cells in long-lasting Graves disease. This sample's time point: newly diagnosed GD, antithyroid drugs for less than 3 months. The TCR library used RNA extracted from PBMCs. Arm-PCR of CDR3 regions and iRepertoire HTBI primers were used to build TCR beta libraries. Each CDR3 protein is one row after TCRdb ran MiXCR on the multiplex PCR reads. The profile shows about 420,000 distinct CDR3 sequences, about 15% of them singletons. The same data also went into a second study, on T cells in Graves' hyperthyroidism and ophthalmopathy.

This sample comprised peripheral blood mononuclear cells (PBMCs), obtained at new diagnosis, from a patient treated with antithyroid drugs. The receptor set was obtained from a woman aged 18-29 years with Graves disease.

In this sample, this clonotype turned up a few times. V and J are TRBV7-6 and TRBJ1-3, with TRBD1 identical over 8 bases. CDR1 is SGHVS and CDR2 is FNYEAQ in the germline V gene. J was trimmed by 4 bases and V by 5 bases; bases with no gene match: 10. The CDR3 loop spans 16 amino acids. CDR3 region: CASSPDGQGVGNTIYF. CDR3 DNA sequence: TGTGCCAGCAGCCCCGACGGACAGGGTGTAGGAAACACCATATATTTT.

The CDR3: CASSFSAGFSNQPQHF. For the CDR3, the DNA is TGTGCCAGCAGTTTTAGTGCTGGCTTTAGCAATCAGCCCCAGCATTTT. V is TRBV27 and J is TRBJ1-5, with D uncertain. V dropped 3 bases and J dropped 0 bases, with 12 bases sitting between them. CDR3 size: 16 residues. Germline values: CDR1 MNHEY, CDR2 SMNVEV (reference sequence).

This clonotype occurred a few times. The CDR3 DNA reads TGTGCCAGCTCACCTGTAGGGTTTGGCTACACCTTC. Translated: CASSPVGFGYTF. This chain joins TRBV18 and TRBJ1-2, with D unclear. V lost 3 bases, J lost 7 bases, and 9 bases lay in between. The CDR3 loop spans 12 amino acids. Germline V gene lookup returns CDR1 KGHSH and CDR2 LQKENI.

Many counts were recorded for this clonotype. The CDR3 loop is CASSLRGTDSYEQYF. The CDR3 DNA sequence: TGTGCCAGCAGCTTAAGGGGGACCGATTCCTACGAGCAGTACTTC. V gene TRBV7-3 combines with J gene TRBJ2-7; the D gene could be TRBD1 or TRBD2 (5 bases each). With 1 base removed from V and 1 base from J, the gap between germline ends came to 11 bases. The CDR3 covers 15 residues. The V gene's germline CDR1 is SGHTA and CDR2 FQGTGA. Variable domain in full (rest from reference TRBV7-3 and TRBJ2-7): GAGVSQTPSNKVTEKGKYVELRCDPISGHTALYWYRQSLGQGPEFLIYFQGTGAADDSGLPNDRFFAVRPEGSVSTLKIQRTERGDSAVYLCASSLRGTDSYEQYFGPGTRLTVT.

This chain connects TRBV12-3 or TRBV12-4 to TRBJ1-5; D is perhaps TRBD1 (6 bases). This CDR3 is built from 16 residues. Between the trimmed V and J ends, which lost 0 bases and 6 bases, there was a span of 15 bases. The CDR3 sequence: CASSLALTGTVQPQHF. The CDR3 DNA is TGTGCCAGCAGTTTAGCGCTAACAGGGACCGTTCAGCCCCAGCATTTT.

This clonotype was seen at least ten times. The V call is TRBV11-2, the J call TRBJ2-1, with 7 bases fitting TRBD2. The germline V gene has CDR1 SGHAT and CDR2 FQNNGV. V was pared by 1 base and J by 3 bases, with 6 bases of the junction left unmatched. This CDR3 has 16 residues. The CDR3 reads CASSLGVAGHYNEQFF. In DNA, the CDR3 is TGTGCCAGCAGCTTAGGTGTAGCGGGCCACTACAATGAGCAGTTCTTC.

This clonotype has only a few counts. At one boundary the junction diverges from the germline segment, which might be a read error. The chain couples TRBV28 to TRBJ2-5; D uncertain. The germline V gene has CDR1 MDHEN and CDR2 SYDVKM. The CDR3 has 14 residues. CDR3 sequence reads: CASSFSGGREIQYF. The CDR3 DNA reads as TGTGCCAGCAGTTTTTCGGGCGGAAGAGAGATCCAGTACTTC.

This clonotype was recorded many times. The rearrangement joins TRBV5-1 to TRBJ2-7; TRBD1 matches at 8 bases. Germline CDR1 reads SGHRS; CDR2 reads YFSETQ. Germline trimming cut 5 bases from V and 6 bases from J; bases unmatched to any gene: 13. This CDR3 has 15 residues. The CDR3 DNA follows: TGCGCCAGCAGATCCTCGCAGGGGGCAGTCGCCGAGCAGTACTTC. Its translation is CASRSSQGAVAEQYF.

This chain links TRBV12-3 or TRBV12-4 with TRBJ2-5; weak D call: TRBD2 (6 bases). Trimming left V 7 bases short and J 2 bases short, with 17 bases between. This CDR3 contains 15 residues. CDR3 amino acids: CASTLGGPPQETQYF. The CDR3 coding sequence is TGTGCCAGCACCTTAGGAGGGCCTCCTCAAGAGACCCAGTACTTC.

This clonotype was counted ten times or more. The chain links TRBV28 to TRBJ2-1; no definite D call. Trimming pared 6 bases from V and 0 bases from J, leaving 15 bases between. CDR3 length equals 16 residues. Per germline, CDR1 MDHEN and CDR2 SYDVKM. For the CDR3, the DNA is TGTGCCAGCAGCTCCGGTTTCCAGAGCTCCTACAATGAGCAGTTCTTC. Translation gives CASSSGFQSSYNEQFF.

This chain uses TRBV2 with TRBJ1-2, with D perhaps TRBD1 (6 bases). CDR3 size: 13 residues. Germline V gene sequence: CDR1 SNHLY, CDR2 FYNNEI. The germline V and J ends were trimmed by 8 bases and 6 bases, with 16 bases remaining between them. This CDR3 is CASLGHSRDGYTF. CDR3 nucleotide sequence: TGTGCCAGCCTGGGACATTCCAGGGATGGCTACACCTTC.

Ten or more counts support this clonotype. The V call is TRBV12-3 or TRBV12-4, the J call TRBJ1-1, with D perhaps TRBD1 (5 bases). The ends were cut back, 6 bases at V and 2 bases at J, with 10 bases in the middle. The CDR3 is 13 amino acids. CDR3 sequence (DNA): TGTGCCAGCAGCAGGACACCTAACACTGAAGCTTTCTTT. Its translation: CASSRTPNTEAFF.

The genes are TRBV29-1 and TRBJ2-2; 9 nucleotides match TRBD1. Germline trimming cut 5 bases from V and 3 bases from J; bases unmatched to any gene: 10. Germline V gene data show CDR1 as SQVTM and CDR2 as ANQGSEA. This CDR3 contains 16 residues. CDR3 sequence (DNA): TGCAGCGTTCAAGGGGTCCGGGACAGGGACACCGGGGAGCTGTTTTTT. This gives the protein CSVQGVRDRDTGELFF.

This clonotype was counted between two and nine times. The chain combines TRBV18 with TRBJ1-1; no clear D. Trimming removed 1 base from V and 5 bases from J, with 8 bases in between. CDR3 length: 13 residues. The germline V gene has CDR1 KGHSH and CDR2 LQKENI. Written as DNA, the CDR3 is TGTGCCAGCTCACCACGGGTCGATACTGAAGCTTTCTTT. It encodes CASSPRVDTEAFF.

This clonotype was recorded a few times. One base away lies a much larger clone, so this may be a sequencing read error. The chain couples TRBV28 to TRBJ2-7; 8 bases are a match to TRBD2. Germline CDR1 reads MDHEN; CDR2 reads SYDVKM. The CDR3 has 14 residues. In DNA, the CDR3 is TGTGCCGGCAGTTTGGGTGCGGGAGGCTACGAGCAGTACTTC. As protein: CAGSLGAGGYEQYF.

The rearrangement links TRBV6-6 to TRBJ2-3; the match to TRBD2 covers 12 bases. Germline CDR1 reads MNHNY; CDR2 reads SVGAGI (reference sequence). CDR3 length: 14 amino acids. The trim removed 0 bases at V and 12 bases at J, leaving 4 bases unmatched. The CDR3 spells CASSYSGGLAGQYF. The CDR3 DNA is TGTGCCAGCAGTTACTCGGGTGGACTAGCGGGACAGTATTTT.

As DNA, the CDR3 is TGTGCCAGCAGCCGGACAGGGGCGCGGTCTAATGAAAAACTGTTTTTT. Amino acid sequence: CASSRTGARSNEKLFF. This chain connects TRBV9 to TRBJ1-4, with 9 bases matching TRBD1. Per the germline V gene, CDR1 is SGDLS and CDR2 is YYNGEE. This CDR3 spans 16 amino acids. Trimming at V came to 4 bases and at J to 3 bases, leaving 7 bases not matched to a gene.

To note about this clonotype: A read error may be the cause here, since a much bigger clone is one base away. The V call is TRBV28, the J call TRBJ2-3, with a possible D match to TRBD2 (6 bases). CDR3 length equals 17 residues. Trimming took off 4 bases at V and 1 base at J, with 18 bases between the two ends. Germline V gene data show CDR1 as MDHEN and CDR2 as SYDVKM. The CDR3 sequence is CASSSCAGGPGTDTQYF. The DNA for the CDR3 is TGTGCCAGCAGTTCATGCGCTGGAGGGCCGGGCACAGATACGCAGTATTTT. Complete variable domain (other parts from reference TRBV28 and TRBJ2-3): DVKVTQSSRYLVKRTGEKVFLECVQDMDHENMFWYRQDPGLGLRLIYFSYDVKMKEKGDIPEGYSVSREKKERFSLILESASTNQTSMYLCASSSCAGGPGTDTQYFGPGTRLTVL.

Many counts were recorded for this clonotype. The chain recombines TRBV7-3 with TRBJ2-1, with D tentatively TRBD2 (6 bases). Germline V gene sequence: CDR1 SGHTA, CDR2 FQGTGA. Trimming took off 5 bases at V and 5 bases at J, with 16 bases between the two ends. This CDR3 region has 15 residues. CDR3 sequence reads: CASSPTGERNNEQFF. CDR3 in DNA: TGTGCCAGCAGCCCGACGGGGGAAAGGAACAATGAGCAGTTCTTC.

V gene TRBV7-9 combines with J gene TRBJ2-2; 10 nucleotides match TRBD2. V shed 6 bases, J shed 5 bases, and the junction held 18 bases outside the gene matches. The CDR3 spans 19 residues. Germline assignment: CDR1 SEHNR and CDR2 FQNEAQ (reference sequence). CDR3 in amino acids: CASRPNYGTSAERTGELFF. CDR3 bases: TGTGCCAGCAGGCCCAATTATGGGACTAGCGCCGAGAGGACCGGGGAGCTGTTTTTT.

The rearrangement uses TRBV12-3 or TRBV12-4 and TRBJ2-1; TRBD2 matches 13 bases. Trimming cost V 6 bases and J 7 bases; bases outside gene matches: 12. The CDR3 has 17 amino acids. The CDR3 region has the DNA TGTGCCAGCAGGGACCCGGGACTAGCGGGAAGTCTGAATGAGCAGTTCTTC. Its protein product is CASRDPGLAGSLNEQFF.

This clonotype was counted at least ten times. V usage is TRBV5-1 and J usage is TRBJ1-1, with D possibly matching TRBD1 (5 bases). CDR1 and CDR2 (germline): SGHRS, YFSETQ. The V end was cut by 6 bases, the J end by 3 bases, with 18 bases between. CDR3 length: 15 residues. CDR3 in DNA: TGCGCCAGCACGCGGGGCTCGAGAGAGGACACTGAAGCTTTCTTT. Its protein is CASTRGSREDTEAFF. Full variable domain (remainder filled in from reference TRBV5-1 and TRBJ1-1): KAGVTQTPRYLIKTRGQQVTLSCSPISGHRSVSWYQQTPGQGLQFLFEYFSETQRNKGNFPGRFSGRQFSNSRSEMNVSTLELGDSALYLCASTRGSREDTEAFFGQGTRLTVV.

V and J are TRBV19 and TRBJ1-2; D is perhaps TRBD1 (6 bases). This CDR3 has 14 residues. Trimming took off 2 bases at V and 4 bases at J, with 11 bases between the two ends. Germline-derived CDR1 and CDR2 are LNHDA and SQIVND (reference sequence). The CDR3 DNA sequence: TGTGCCAGTAGTATACAACAGGGAGGCTATGGCTACACCTTC. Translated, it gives CASSIQQGGYGYTF.

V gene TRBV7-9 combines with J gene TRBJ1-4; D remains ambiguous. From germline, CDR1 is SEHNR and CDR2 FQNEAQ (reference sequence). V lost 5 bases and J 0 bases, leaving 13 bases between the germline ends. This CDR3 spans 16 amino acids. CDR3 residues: CASSVGRGATNEKLFF. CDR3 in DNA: TGTGCCAGCAGCGTAGGACGGGGTGCAACTAATGAAAAACTGTTTTTT.

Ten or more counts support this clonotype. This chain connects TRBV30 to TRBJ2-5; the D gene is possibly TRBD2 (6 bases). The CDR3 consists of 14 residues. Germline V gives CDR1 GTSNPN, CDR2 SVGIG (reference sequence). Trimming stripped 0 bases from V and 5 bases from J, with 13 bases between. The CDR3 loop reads CAWSVGGVRETQYF. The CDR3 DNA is TGTGCCTGGAGTGTGGGGGGAGTGAGGGAGACCCAGTACTTC.

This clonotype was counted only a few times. CDR3 region: CASSVGLATQETQYF. The CDR3 DNA is TGTGCCAGCAGCGTAGGACTAGCGACCCAAGAGACCCAGTACTTC. The chain joins TRBV9 to TRBJ2-5; 8 nucleotides match TRBD2. V dropped 0 bases and J dropped 1; count of bases not matched to a gene: 2. The germline CDR1 and CDR2 sequences are SGDLS and YYNGEE. The CDR3 is made up of 15 amino acids.

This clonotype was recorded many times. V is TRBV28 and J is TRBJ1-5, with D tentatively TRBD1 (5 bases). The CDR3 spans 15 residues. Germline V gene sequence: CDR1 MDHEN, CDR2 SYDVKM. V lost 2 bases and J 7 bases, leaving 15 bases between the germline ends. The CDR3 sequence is CASSLRARVEQPQHF. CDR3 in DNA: TGTGCCAGCAGTTTAAGGGCCAGGGTGGAGCAGCCCCAGCATTTT.

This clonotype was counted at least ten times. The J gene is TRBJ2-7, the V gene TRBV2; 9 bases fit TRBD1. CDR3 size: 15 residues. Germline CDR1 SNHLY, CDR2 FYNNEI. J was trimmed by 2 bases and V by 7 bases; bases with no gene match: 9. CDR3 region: CASNQGQGSPYEQYF. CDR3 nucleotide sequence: TGTGCCAGCAACCAAGGACAGGGGTCCCCCTACGAGCAGTACTTC. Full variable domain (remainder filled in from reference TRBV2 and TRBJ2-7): EPEVTQTPSHQVTQMGQEVILRCVPISNHLYFYWYRQILGQKVEFLVSFYNNEISEKSEIFDDQFSVERPDGSNFTLKIRSTKLEDSAMYFCASNQGQGSPYEQYFGPGTRLTVT.

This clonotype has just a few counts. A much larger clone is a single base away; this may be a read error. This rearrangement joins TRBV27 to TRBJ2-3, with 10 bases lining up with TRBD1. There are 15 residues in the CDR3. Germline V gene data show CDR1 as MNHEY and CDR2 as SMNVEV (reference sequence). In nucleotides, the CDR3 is TGTGCCAGCAGTTGGGAGACAGGGGGCACAGTTACGCAGTATTTT. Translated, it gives CASSWETGGTVTQYF.

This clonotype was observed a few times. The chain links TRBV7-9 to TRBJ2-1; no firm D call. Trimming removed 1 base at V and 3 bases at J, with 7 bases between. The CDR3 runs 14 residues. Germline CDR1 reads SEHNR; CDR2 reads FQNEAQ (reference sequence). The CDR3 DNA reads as TGTGCCAGCAGCTTAGGGCAGGACTACAATGAGCAGTTCTTC. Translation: CASSLGQDYNEQFF. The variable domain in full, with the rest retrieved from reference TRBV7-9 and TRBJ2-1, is DTGVSQNPRHKITKRGQNVTFRCDPISEHNRLYWYRQTLGQGPEFLTYFQNEAQLEKSRLLSDRFSAERPKGSFSTLEIQRTEQGDSAMYLCASSLGQDYNEQFFGPGTRLTVL.

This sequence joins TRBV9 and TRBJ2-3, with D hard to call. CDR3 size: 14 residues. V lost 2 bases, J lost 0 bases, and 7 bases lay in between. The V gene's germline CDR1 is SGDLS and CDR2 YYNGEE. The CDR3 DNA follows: TGTGCCAGCAGCGTCGGGTTAAGCACAGATACGCAGTATTTT. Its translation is CASSVGLSTDTQYF.

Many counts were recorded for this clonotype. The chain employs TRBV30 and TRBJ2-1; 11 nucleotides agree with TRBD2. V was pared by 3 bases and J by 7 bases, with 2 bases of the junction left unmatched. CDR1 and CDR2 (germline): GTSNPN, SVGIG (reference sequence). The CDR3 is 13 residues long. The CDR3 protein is CAWRTSGSNEQFF. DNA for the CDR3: TGTGCCTGGAGAACTAGCGGGAGTAATGAGCAGTTCTTC.